The 18 T cell receptor beta chains reported below all come from one sample, sequenced in a study of vaccination effects on CD4 cells after COVID-19. Some clones are missing from TCRdb's copy, which holds only in-frame ones; the method was immunoSEQ multiplex PCR. The table has roughly 56,000 clones, over 65% seen once; the top ten hold 3% to 3.5%. Their antigens remain unidentified. A 10-day culture period preceded the isolation of CD4+ T cells. Sequences were derived from CD4+ T cells from PBMCs cultured without peptide, sampled before COVID-19 vaccination. Receptors originate from a human donor who received a COVID-19 vaccine.

The chain links TRBV12-5 to TRBJ1-5, with D perhaps matching TRBD1 (5 bases). Germline V gene lookup returns CDR1 LGHNT and CDR2 FRNRAP. Trimming cost V 0 bases and J 0 bases, with 24 bases left between them. The length of the CDR3 is 21 residues. CDR3 nucleotide sequence: TGTGCTAGTGGTTTGGTAAAGGATGGGCAGGGTTGGACCTTTAGCAATCAGCCCCAGCATTTT. It encodes CASGLVKDGQGWTFSNQPQHF.

This chain connects TRBV30 to TRBJ1-1, with 10 bases aligning to TRBD1. In germline, CDR1 is GTSNPN, CDR2 SVGIG (reference sequence). This CDR3 is built from 13 residues. Losses at the gene ends were 3 bases for V and 6 bases for J; bases not matched to a gene: 4. This CDR3 is CAWRRDRGPEAFF. In nucleotides, the CDR3 is TGTGCCTGGAGGAGGGACAGGGGACCTGAAGCTTTCTTT.

The chain carries TRBV18 and TRBJ2-1, with TRBD1 identical over 8 bases. Germline CDR1 is KGHSH and CDR2 is LQKENI. CDR3 length: 16 residues. V shed 3 bases and J 7 bases; nucleotides not matched to a gene: 11. This CDR3 reads CASSPPQGQGGNEQFF. Written as DNA, the CDR3 is TGTGCCAGCTCACCTCCGCAAGGACAGGGAGGAAATGAGCAGTTCTTC. The whole variable domain, filled in from reference TRBV18 and TRBJ2-1, reads NAGVMQNPRHLVRRRGQEARLRCSPMKGHSHVYWYRQLPEEGLKFMVYLQKENIIDESGMPKERFSAEFPKEGPSILRIQQVVRGDSAAYFCASSPPQGQGGNEQFFGPGTRLTVL.

This chain links TRBV28 with TRBJ1-1, with no clear D. CDR3 length: 11 residues. The V end lost 8 bases, the J end lost 0 bases, and 4 bases lay between the germline ends. CDR1 and CDR2 from the germline V gene are MDHEN and SYDVKM. Here the CDR3 reads CASQMNTEAFF. CDR3 sequence (DNA): TGTGCCAGCCAGATGAACACTGAAGCTTTCTTT.

This clone was detected only once. This chain uses TRBV7-2 with TRBJ1-2; D gene uncertain. The germline V gene encodes CDR1 SGHTA and CDR2 FQGNSA. Deletions cut 5 bases from V and 4 bases from J, with 14 bases between. The CDR3 sequence is 14 residues long. The CDR3: CASSPQRGSYGYTF. The CDR3 region has the DNA TGTGCCAGCAGCCCCCAACGGGGTAGCTATGGCTACACCTTC.

The chain couples TRBV2 to TRBJ2-7; perhaps TRBD2 as D (6 bases). V was cut by 9 bases and J by 0 bases, with 12 bases left in between. The CDR3 totals 13 residues. From germline, CDR1 is SNHLY and CDR2 FYNNEI. CDR3 nucleotide sequence: TGTGCCAGTCGGAGGGAGGTCTCCTACGAGCAGTACGTC. Protein: CASRREVSYEQYV.

V and J are TRBV6-6 and TRBJ1-1; TRBD1 might be the D (5 bases). CDR3 size: 13 residues. V lost 0 bases to trimming and J lost 6 bases, with 8 bases between them. From germline, CDR1 is MNHNY and CDR2 SVGAGI (reference sequence). CDR3 nucleotide sequence: TGTGCCAGCAGTTACTCCAGGGACGCTGAAGCTTTCTTT. Protein product: CASSYSRDAEAFF.

The V call is TRBV12-5, the J call TRBJ2-5, with D perhaps given as TRBD1 or TRBD2 (5 bases each). The CDR3 is 15 amino acids. Per the germline V gene, CDR1 is LGHNT and CDR2 is FRNRAP. V was shortened by 7 bases and J by 4 bases, with 19 bases between the two germline ends. CDR3 in DNA: TGTGCTAGTGCCCTCGGGACGAAGATTACAGAGACCCAGTACTTC. Amino acid sequence: CASALGTKITETQYF.

The V gene is TRBV23-1, the J gene TRBJ2-3; D gene uncertain. TRBV23-1 is filed as an ORF, its function uncertain. The CDR3 is 12 residues long. Between the trimmed V and J ends, which lost 0 bases and 6 bases, there was a span of 4 bases. The CDR3 is CASSQSPDTQYF. DNA of the CDR3: TGCGCCAGCAGTCAATCCCCCGATACGCAGTATTTT.

The chain couples TRBV29-1 to TRBJ1-2, with a weak D call TRBD1 (5 bases). Per the germline V gene, CDR1 is SQVTM and CDR2 is ANQGSEA. The CDR3 contains 12 residues. The V end was cut by 2 bases, the J end by 6 bases, with 10 bases between. CDR3 nucleotides: TGCAGCGTTGAAAAGGCAGGGAATGGCTACACCTTC. Protein: CSVEKAGNGYTF.

This clone was seen a few times. The chain carries TRBV5-1 and TRBJ1-2; possible D gene TRBD1, 5 bases. The V gene's germline CDR1 is SGHRS and CDR2 YFSETQ. The V gene lost 3 bases and the J gene lost 10 bases, with 16 bases spanning the gap. This CDR3 comprises 13 residues. CDR3 protein: CASSSDSQVLYTF. The DNA for the CDR3 is TGCGCCAGCAGCTCAGACAGCCAGGTGCTCTACACCTTC. The variable domain in full, with the rest retrieved from reference TRBV5-1 and TRBJ1-2, is KAGVTQTPRYLIKTRGQQVTLSCSPISGHRSVSWYQQTPGQGLQFLFEYFSETQRNKGNFPGRFSGRQFSNSRSEMNVSTLELGDSALYLCASSSDSQVLYTFGSGTRLTVV.

The rearrangement uses TRBV24-1 and TRBJ1-1; TRBD1 might be the D (5 bases). The germline V gene encodes CDR1 KGHDR and CDR2 SFDVKD. The CDR3 length is 15 residues. V was trimmed by 2 bases and J by 5 bases, leaving 14 bases between them. The CDR3 loop is CATSDSGTAGTEAFF. The CDR3 DNA follows: TGTGCCACCAGTGATTCCGGGACCGCGGGGACTGAAGCTTTCTTT.

The chain recombines TRBV14 with TRBJ2-6, with D unresolved. The CDR3 loop spans 17 amino acids. The V end was cut by 0 bases, the J end by 4 bases, with 13 bases between. CDR1 is SGHDN, CDR2 FVKESK, per germline. CDR3 sequence: CASSQDVLAAGANVLTF. In DNA form, the CDR3 reads TGTGCCAGCAGCCAAGATGTGTTGGCAGCCGGGGCCAACGTCCTGACTTTC.

The genes are TRBV7-2 and TRBJ2-5; possibly TRBD1 or TRBD2 for D (7 bases each). The germline V and J ends were trimmed by 7 bases and 0 bases, with 18 bases remaining between them. The CDR3 totals 16 residues. Germline CDR1 is SGHTA and CDR2 is FQGNSA. The CDR3 here is CASTVQGGRYQETQYF. DNA of the CDR3: TGTGCCAGCACCGTTCAGGGGGGGAGGTACCAAGAGACCCAGTACTTC. The full variable domain, in which reference TRBV7-2 and TRBJ2-5 provide the parts outside the CDR3, is GAGVSQSPSNKVTEKGKDVELRCDPISGHTALYWYRQSLGQGLEFLIYFQGNSAPDKSGLPSDRFSAERTGGSVSTLTIQRTQQEDSAVYLCASTVQGGRYQETQYFGPGTRLLVL.

The CDR3 is CASSLNLGQGISPLHF. CDR3 sequence (DNA): TGTGCCAGCAGCTTAAACTTAGGACAGGGAATATCACCCCTCCACTTT. The chain recombines TRBV5-4 with TRBJ1-6; 8 nucleotides align to TRBD1. The ends lost 2 bases at V and 10 bases at J; junction bases unmatched: 11. CDR1 and CDR2 (germline): SGHNT, YYREEE (reference sequence). This CDR3 is built from 16 residues.

The chain is built from TRBV19 and TRBJ1-2; possible D gene TRBD1, 5 bases. This CDR3 has 11 amino acids. Germline V gene lookup returns CDR1 LNHDA and CDR2 SQIVND (reference sequence). V lost 3 bases and J 8 bases, leaving 7 bases between the germline ends. The CDR3 here is CASSMQGGYTF. Here the CDR3 DNA reads TGTGCCAGTAGTATGCAGGGAGGCTACACCTTC.

The chain employs TRBV6-1 and TRBJ2-2; D might be TRBD2 (5 bases). The CDR3 contains 15 residues. Germline assignment: CDR1 MNHNS and CDR2 SASEGT. V was clipped by 3 bases and J by 7 bases, with 15 bases between them. The CDR3 DNA reads TGTGCCAGCAGTGAGGGAGATTTTTACTACGGGGAGCTGTTTTTT. Translating it yields CASSEGDFYYGELFF.

This chain uses TRBV11-2 with TRBJ2-7; perhaps TRBD1 as D (6 bases). The CDR3 covers 17 residues. CDR1 and CDR2 (germline): SGHAT, FQNNGV. The V gene lost 5 bases and the J gene lost 3 bases, with 23 bases spanning the gap. The CDR3: CASSPLWGTKEDYEQYV. In DNA form, the CDR3 reads TGTGCCAGCAGCCCCTTATGGGGGACAAAGGAAGACTACGAGCAGTACGTC.